This T cell receptor (beta chain) was obtained from a study of beta chain features in type 1 diabetes. Study information: Cell yields, gender and age were comparable in patients and healthy donors.

Expressed TCRB transcripts were sequenced because the isolated RNA had all been reverse transcribed beforehand. An average of approximately 3.6 million reads was obtained for naive, central memory and regulatory T cell samples. Some clones are missing from TCRdb's copy, which holds only in-frame ones; the method was immunoSEQ multiplex PCR. The table lists around 360,000 clones, around an eighth of them singletons. General observations from the study: Sampled from patients, naive, central memory and Treg TCRB repertoires appeared more similar than those sampled from healthy donors. Among all four CD4+ subsets, Type 1 diabetes patients had TCRB CDR3s that were moderately but significantly shorter.

A note on this clone: What it binds is unknown.

The CDR3 totals 13 residues. CDR1 and CDR2 from the germline V gene are SSHAT and FNYEAQ (reference sequence). Trimming cost V 2 bases and J 3 bases, with 6 bases left between them. Each sorted population was over 98% pure. Source material: naive CD4+ T cells from blood. The source of this sequence is a woman younger than 30 with type 1 diabetes. The chain couples TRBV7-7 to TRBJ2-3; no clear D. The chain's CDR3 is CASSLSTTDTQYF. CDR3 sequence (DNA): TGTGCCAGCAGCTTAAGTACAACAGATACGCAGTATTTT.